This T cell receptor beta chain is from a study of blood T cell repertoires in COVID-19. V gave up 6 bases and J gave up 9 bases; unmatched junction bases: 6. The length of the CDR3 is 14 residues. Germline CDR1 and CDR2: MNHEY and SMNVEV (reference sequence). Here immunoSEQ multiplex PCR was the method, and the copy in TCRdb shows in-frame clones only, minus some. The repertoire has roughly 200,000 clones, around four fifths of them found once; the top ten carry more than 25%. Sequenced material: peripheral blood. V is TRBV27 and J is TRBJ2-1; 12 bases map to TRBD2. The receptor's source is a man aged 35 to 55 with acute or convalescent COVID-19. CDR3 region: CASRLAGGPGEQFF. The CDR3 DNA reads as TGTGCCAGCAGGCTAGCGGGAGGGCCCGGTGAGCAGTTCTTC.